The 23 T cell receptor beta chains reported below all come from one sample, sequenced in a study of cytomegalovirus exposure and HLA in healthy donors. PCR used 60 Vbeta primers and 13 Jbeta primers. The assay was immunoSEQ multiplex PCR, and TCRdb's table has in-frame clones only and misses some. This table has some 120,000 clones, 60% to 85% appearing once. The sequenced material came from PBMCs. These receptors all come from a woman aged 40 to 55 in good health and CMV-seropositive.

This chain connects TRBV13 to TRBJ2-7, with TRBD1 identical over 7 bases. Germline CDR1 PRHDT, CDR2 FYEKMQ (reference sequence). J was trimmed by 3 bases and V by 5 bases; bases with no gene match: 10. The CDR3 length is 15 residues. CDR3 DNA sequence: TGTGCCAGCAGCCCCCGACAGGGAAAGGGCTACGAGCAGTACTTC. Its protein product is CASSPRQGKGYEQYF.

This clone was observed once. The chain links TRBV4-2 to TRBJ2-1, with D maybe TRBD2 (5 bases). The germline gives CDR1 LGHNA, CDR2 YNFKEQ. The length of the CDR3 is 13 residues. Trimming left V 5 bases short and J 4 bases short, with 9 bases between. CDR3 residues: CASSDGLYNEQFF. DNA for the CDR3: TGTGCCAGCAGCGACGGACTTTACAATGAGCAGTTCTTC.

V is TRBV7-9 and J is TRBJ1-6; a possible D gene is TRBD1 (5 bases). V was cut by 5 bases and J by 5 bases, with 13 bases left in between. This CDR3 is 15 amino acids long. CDR1 SEHNR and CDR2 FQNEAQ come from the germline V gene (reference sequence). The CDR3 sequence is CASSRGHENNSPLHF. Here the CDR3 DNA reads TGTGCCAGCAGCCGCGGACACGAAAATAATTCACCCCTCCACTTT.

This clone was detected once. The CDR3 reads CASSIRGGTYEQYF. In DNA, the CDR3 is TGTGCCAGTAGTATCCGCGGGGGGACCTACGAGCAGTACTTC. The J gene is TRBJ2-7, the V gene TRBV19, with 8 bases that match TRBD2. CDR1 is LNHDA and CDR2 is SQIVND in the germline V gene (reference sequence). The V and J ends lost 3 bases and 2 bases, in that order; junction bases with no gene match: 3. The CDR3 is made up of 14 amino acids. The variable domain in full, with the rest retrieved from reference TRBV19 and TRBJ2-7, is DGGITQSPKYLFRKEGQNVTLSCEQNLNHDAMYWYRQDPGQGLRLIYYSQIVNDFQKGDIAEGYSVSREKKESFPLTVTSAQKNPTAFYLCASSIRGGTYEQYFGPGTRLTVT.

The rearrangement joins TRBV27 to TRBJ2-1, with TRBD2 matching 12 bases. V lost 4 bases, J lost 9 bases, and 7 bases stayed unmatched. The CDR3 sequence is 15 residues long. In germline, CDR1 is MNHEY, CDR2 SMNVEV (reference sequence). In DNA, the CDR3 is TGTGCCAGCAGTTCCCTAGCGGGAGGGCCCGGTGAGCAGTTCTTC. This gives the protein CASSSLAGGPGEQFF.

The count of this clone is one. The chain couples TRBV6-1 to TRBJ1-4, with D perhaps matching TRBD1 (6 bases). The CDR3 runs to 17 residues. Germline-derived CDR1 and CDR2 are MNHNS and SASEGT. Trimming left V 4 bases short and J 0 bases short, with 15 bases between. Here the CDR3 DNA reads TGTGCCAGCAGTGGGGGCGGGGGGCGTGCAACTAATGAAAAACTGTTTTTT. Residues: CASSGGGGRATNEKLFF.

The chain is built from TRBV13 and TRBJ1-4; tentatively, D is TRBD1 (6 bases). From germline, CDR1 is PRHDT and CDR2 FYEKMQ (reference sequence). Trimming took 6 bases from V and 0 from J, leaving 11 bases between them. CDR3 size: 15 residues. The CDR3 spells CASSYRATTNEKLFF. CDR3 DNA sequence: TGTGCCAGCAGTTACAGGGCTACAACTAATGAAAAACTGTTTTTT. The complete variable domain, with remaining parts taken from reference TRBV13 and TRBJ1-4, reads AAGVIQSPRHLIKEKRETATLKCYPIPRHDTVYWYQQGPGQDPQFLISFYEKMQSDKGSIPDRFSAQQFSDYHSELNMSSLELGDSALYFCASSYRATTNEKLFFGSGTQLSVL.

The rearrangement joins TRBV2 to TRBJ2-7; maybe TRBD1 (6 bases). Trimming cost V 6 bases and J 6 bases, with 24 bases left between them. Per the germline V gene, CDR1 is SNHLY and CDR2 is FYNNEI. The length of the CDR3 is 16 residues. The CDR3 region has the DNA TGTGCCAGCAGCGCCTTAGGGCAGGGGATTTCGGGCGAGCAGTACTTC. Amino acid sequence: CASSALGQGISGEQYF.

This clone was counted a single time. This chain joins TRBV30 and TRBJ2-3; 7 nucleotides line up with TRBD2. Trimming took 0 bases from V and 3 from J; bases not matched to a gene: 9. The CDR3 consists of 16 residues. Germline V CDR1 and CDR2: GTSNPN, SVGIG (reference sequence). The CDR3 protein is CAWSVQAGIPTDTQYF. The CDR3, as DNA: TGTGCCTGGAGTGTACAAGCGGGGATCCCGACAGATACGCAGTATTTT.

This rearrangement joins TRBV5-4 to TRBJ2-5, with TRBD2 matching 9 bases. V shed 3 bases, J shed 5 bases, and the junction held 14 bases outside the gene matches. The CDR3 spans 17 residues. In germline, CDR1 is SGHNT, CDR2 YYREEE (reference sequence). The CDR3 protein is CASSSSVASGVRETQYF. The CDR3 nucleotides read TGTGCCAGCAGCTCCTCGGTGGCTAGCGGGGTTAGGGAGACCCAGTACTTC.

This clone was found a few times. This chain joins TRBV5-6 and TRBJ2-3, with no clear D. Germline loops: CDR1 SGHDT, CDR2 YYEEEE. This CDR3 has 13 residues. The V end lost 4 bases, the J end lost 5 bases, and 11 bases lay between the germline ends. The CDR3 sequence is CASSPLQLDTQYF. As DNA, the CDR3 is TGTGCCAGCAGCCCTCTCCAACTAGATACGCAGTATTTT.

V is TRBV28 and J is TRBJ1-1; D may be TRBD1 (5 bases). Trimming left V 6 bases short and J 0 bases short, with 8 bases between. The CDR3 loop spans 13 amino acids. Germline V lookup: CDR1 MDHEN, CDR2 SYDVKM. The CDR3 protein is CASRDSVNTEAFF. CDR3 in DNA: TGTGCCAGCAGAGACAGTGTGAACACTGAAGCTTTCTTT. The variable domain in full, with the rest retrieved from reference TRBV28 and TRBJ1-1, is DVKVTQSSRYLVKRTGEKVFLECVQDMDHENMFWYRQDPGLGLRLIYFSYDVKMKEKGDIPEGYSVSREKKERFSLILESASTNQTSMYLCASRDSVNTEAFFGQGTRLTVV.

This chain joins TRBV5-1 and TRBJ1-2, with 8 bases fitting TRBD1. Germline V gives CDR1 SGHRS, CDR2 YFSETQ. CDR3 length: 14 amino acids. The ends lost 4 bases at V and 7 bases at J; junction bases unmatched: 9. CDR3 sequence: CASSPRQGRSGYTF. CDR3 bases: TGCGCCAGCAGCCCCCGACAGGGGCGTAGTGGCTACACCTTC.

This clone appeared a few times. V is TRBV30 and J is TRBJ1-4; D gene unclear. V was trimmed by 4 bases and J by 4 bases, leaving 10 bases between them. CDR1 and CDR2 (germline): GTSNPN, SVGIG (reference sequence). This CDR3 has 13 residues. CDR3 sequence: CAWNSGYNEKLFF. CDR3 in DNA: TGTGCCTGGAATAGCGGTTATAATGAAAAACTGTTTTTT.

The chain employs TRBV5-4 and TRBJ1-1; 8 bases are shared with TRBD1. V was clipped by 6 bases and J by 3 bases; unmatched bases: 7. Germline-derived CDR1 and CDR2 are SGHNT and YYREEE (reference sequence). The CDR3 is 14 residues long. CDR3 loop: CASTQDRAHTEAFF. Written as DNA, the CDR3 is TGTGCCAGCACCCAGGACAGGGCTCACACTGAAGCTTTCTTT.

The CDR3 sequence: CASSTQENTEAFF. CDR3 bases: TGTGCCAGCAGTACACAGGAGAACACTGAAGCTTTCTTT. The chain couples TRBV28 to TRBJ1-1; D might be TRBD1 (5 bases). Between the trimmed V and J ends, which lost 5 bases and 1 base, there was a span of 8 bases. The CDR3 covers 13 residues. Germline values: CDR1 MDHEN, CDR2 SYDVKM.

This sequence joins TRBV7-2 and TRBJ1-2; D is uncertain. CDR3 length equals 15 residues. Deletions cut 5 bases from V and 5 bases from J, with 18 bases between. Germline assignment: CDR1 SGHTA and CDR2 FQGNSA. The chain's CDR3 is CASSREPGHIYGYTF. The CDR3 DNA is TGTGCCAGCAGCCGCGAGCCAGGCCACATTTATGGCTACACCTTC.

This clone came up a few times. The chain has TRBV27 and TRBJ1-1, with 9 bases identical to TRBD1. The CDR3 spans 16 residues. The V segment lost 3 bases and the J segment 3 bases; nucleotides outside the gene matches: 8. Germline CDR1 MNHEY, CDR2 SMNVEV (reference sequence). DNA for the CDR3: TGTGCCAGCAGTTTTGTGGGACAGGGCAAGGACACTGAAGCTTTCTTT. Translated: CASSFVGQGKDTEAFF.

This chain joins TRBV5-4 and TRBJ1-6; 7 nucleotides agree with TRBD1. J was trimmed by 7 bases and V by 4 bases; bases with no gene match: 5. The CDR3 extends over 14 amino acids. Germline V CDR1 and CDR2: SGHNT, YYREEE (reference sequence). CDR3: CASSVDRRNSPLHF. The CDR3 DNA sequence: TGTGCCAGCAGCGTGGACAGGAGAAATTCACCCCTCCACTTT.

This chain connects TRBV7-2 to TRBJ1-4, with D possibly being TRBD1 (5 bases). CDR3 length equals 14 residues. The germline V gene has CDR1 SGHTA and CDR2 FQGNSA. The ends were cut back, 2 bases at V and 8 bases at J, with 12 bases in the middle. The CDR3 coding sequence is TGTGCCAGCAGCTTAAGGGGAGGTCACGAAAAACTGTTTTTT. Translated, it gives CASSLRGGHEKLFF.

The V call is TRBV2, the J call TRBJ2-2; D might be TRBD2 (7 bases). Trimming shortened V by 9 bases and J by 3 bases, and 17 bases separated the two germline ends. The CDR3 loop spans 15 amino acids. In germline, CDR1 is SNHLY, CDR2 FYNNEI. The CDR3 nucleotides read TGTGCCAGGGGGGATGGGGGGGGCCACACCGGGGAGCTGTTTTTT. The encoded protein is CARGDGGGHTGELFF.

The V call is TRBV29-1, the J call TRBJ2-7, with TRBD1 identical over 7 bases. The length of the CDR3 is 13 residues. Germline CDR1 is SQVTM and CDR2 is ANQGSEA. V lost 2 bases, J lost 0 bases, and 1 base stayed unmatched. The CDR3 spells CSVEPGGSYEQYF. Here the CDR3 DNA reads TGCAGCGTTGAACCAGGGGGCTCCTACGAGCAGTACTTC.

This clone was detected a few times. The rearrangement uses TRBV27 and TRBJ1-1; the D is unclear. CDR1 is MNHEY, CDR2 SMNVEV, per germline (reference sequence). Trimming took off 3 bases at V and 7 bases at J, with 9 bases between the two ends. The CDR3 runs 12 residues. CDR3 nucleotide sequence: TGTGCCAGCAGTTTCCCGGGTCGTGAAGCTTTCTTT. Translated, it gives CASSFPGREAFF.